This T cell receptor (beta chain) was identified during a study of blood T cell repertoires in COVID-19. About the research overall: T cells, B-cell-depleted T cells, or PBMCs provided the cDNA or gDNA that served as material.

This clone was recorded a few times. The study counted Cohort 3 donors as recovered given two negative PCRs, clearance, or symptom resolution. Authors' analysis steps: Amplifying reference gene primers gave estimates of nucleated cell counts. The repertoire was sequenced with immunoSEQ multiplex PCR; TCRdb's copy has only in-frame clones and lacks some. V, J and clone size reflect that table, while D and trimming were determined from the DNA. The sample shows around 150,000 clones, almost 80% of them seen only once. This CDR3 contains 15 residues. V lost 2 bases to trimming and J lost 0 bases, with 10 bases between them. Germline V gene lookup returns CDR1 SNHLY and CDR2 FYNNEI.

Sequencing was performed on PBMCs or T cells enriched from blood (not recorded which). This rearrangement joins TRBV2 to TRBJ1-1; the D gene is possibly TRBD1 (6 bases). The receptor's source is a woman in her 50s who had recovered from COVID-19. The CDR3 protein is CASSELTGLNTEAFF. DNA of the CDR3: TGTGCCAGCAGTGAACTCACAGGGCTGAACACTGAAGCTTTCTTT.